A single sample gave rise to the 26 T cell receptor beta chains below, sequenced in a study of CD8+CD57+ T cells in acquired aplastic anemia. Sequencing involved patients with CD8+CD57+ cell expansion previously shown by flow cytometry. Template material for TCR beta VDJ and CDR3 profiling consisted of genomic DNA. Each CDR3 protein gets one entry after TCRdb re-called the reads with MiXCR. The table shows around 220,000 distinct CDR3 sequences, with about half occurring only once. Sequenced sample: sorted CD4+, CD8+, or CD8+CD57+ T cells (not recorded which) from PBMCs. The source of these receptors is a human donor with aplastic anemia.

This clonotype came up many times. The CDR3 sequence: CATQTGGSGANVLTF. The CDR3 DNA is TGTGCCACCCAGACAGGGGGCTCTGGGGCCAACGTCCTGACTTTC. The rearrangement links TRBV19 to TRBJ2-6, with 9 nucleotides matching TRBD1. Germline V lookup: CDR1 LNHDA, CDR2 SQIVND (reference sequence). The CDR3 runs 15 residues. V was pared by 10 bases and J by 0 bases, with 4 bases of the junction left unmatched.

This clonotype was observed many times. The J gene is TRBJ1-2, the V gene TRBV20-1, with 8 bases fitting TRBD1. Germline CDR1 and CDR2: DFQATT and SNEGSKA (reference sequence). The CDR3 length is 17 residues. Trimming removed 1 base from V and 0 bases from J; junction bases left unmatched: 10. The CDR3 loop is CSARATGGRASNYGYTF. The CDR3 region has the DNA TGCAGTGCTAGAGCAACAGGGGGTAGGGCTTCTAACTATGGCTACACCTTC.

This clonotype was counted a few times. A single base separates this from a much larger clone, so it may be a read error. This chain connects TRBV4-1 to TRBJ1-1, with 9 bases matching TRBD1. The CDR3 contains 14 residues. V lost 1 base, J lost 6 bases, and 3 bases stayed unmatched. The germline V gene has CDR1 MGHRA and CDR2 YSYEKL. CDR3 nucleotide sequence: TGCGCCAGCAGCCAAGGGGACAGGGACGCTGAAGCTTTCTTT. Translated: CASSQGDRDAEAFF.

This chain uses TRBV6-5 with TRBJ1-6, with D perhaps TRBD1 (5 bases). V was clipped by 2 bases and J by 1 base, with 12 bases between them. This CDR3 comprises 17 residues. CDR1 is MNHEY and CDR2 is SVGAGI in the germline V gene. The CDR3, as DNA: TGTGCCAGCAGTTACGGCCAGGGCAGGTCCTATAATTCACCCCTCCACTTT. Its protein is CASSYGQGRSYNSPLHF.

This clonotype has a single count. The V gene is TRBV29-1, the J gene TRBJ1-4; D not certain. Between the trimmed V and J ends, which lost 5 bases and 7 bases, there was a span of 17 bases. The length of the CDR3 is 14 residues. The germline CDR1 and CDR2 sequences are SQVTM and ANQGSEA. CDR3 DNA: TGCAGCGTTTCTCACGGAGCGAAAGGTGAAAAACTGTTTTTT. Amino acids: CSVSHGAKGEKLFF.

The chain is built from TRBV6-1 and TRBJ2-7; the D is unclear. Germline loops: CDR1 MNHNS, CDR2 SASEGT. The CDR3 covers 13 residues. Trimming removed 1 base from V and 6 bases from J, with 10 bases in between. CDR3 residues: CASSEDGQIEQYF. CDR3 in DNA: TGTGCCAGCAGTGAAGACGGGCAGATCGAGCAGTACTTC.

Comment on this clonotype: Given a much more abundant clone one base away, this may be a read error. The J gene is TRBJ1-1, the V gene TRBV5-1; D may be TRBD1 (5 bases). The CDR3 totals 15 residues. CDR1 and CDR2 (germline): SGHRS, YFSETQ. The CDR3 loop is CAGSTGTGPGTEAFF. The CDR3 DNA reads TGCGCCGGCAGCACTGGGACGGGCCCGGGCACTGAAGCTTTCTTT.

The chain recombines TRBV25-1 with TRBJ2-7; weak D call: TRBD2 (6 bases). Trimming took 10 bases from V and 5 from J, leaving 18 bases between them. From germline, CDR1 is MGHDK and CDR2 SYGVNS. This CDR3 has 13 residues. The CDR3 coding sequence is TGTGCCACCAAGACACCCGGGAGCGACGAGCAGTACTTC. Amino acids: CATKTPGSDEQYF.

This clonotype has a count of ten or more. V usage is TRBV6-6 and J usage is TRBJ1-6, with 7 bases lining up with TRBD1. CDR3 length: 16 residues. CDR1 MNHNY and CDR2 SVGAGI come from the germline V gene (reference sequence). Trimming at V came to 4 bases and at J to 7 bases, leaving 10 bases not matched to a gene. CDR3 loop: CASSLLRTGGNSPLHF. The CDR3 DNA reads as TGTGCCAGCAGTTTACTACGGACAGGAGGGAATTCACCCCTCCACTTT.

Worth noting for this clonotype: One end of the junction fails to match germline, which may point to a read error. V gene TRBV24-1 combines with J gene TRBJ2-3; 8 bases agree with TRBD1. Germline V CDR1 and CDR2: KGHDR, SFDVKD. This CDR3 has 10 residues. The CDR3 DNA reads TGTGCCACCAGTGAGGACCGACAGGGGTTT. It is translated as CATSEDRQGF.

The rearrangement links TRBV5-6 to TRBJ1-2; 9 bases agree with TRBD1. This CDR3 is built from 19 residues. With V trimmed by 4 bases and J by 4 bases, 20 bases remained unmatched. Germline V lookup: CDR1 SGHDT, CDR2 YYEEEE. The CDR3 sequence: CASSEENQGQGPHPYGYTF. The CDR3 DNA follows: TGTGCCAGCAGCGAGGAGAACCAGGGACAGGGACCTCACCCCTATGGCTACACCTTC.

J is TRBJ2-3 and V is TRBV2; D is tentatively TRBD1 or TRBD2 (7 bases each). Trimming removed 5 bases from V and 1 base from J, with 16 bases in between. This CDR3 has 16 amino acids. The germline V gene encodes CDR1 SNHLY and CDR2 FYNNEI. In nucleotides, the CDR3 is TGTGCCAGCAGTCAAGACCAGGGGGGGGGCACAGATACGCAGTATTTT. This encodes CASSQDQGGGTDTQYF.

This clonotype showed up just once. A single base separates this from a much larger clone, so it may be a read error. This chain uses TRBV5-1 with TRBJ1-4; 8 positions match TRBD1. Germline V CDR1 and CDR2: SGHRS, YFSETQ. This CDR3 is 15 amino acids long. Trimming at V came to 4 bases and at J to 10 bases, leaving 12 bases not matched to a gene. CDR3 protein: CASSAGTGGGGKLFF. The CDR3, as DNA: TGCGCCAGCAGCGCCGGGACAGGAGGGGGTGGAAAACTGTTTTTT.

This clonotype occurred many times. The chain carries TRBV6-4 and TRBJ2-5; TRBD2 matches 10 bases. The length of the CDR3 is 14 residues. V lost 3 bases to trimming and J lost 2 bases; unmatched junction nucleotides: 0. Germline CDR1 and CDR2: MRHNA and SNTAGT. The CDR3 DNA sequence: TGTGCCAGCAGTGAAGCGGGGGGGCAAGAGACCCAGTACTTC. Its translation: CASSEAGGQETQYF.

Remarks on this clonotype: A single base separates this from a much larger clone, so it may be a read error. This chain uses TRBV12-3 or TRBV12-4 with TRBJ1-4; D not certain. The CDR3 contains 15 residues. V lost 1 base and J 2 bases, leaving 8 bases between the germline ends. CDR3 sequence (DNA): TGTGCCAGCAGTTTAGGCAAGGTTACTAATGAAAAACTGTTTTTT. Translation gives CASSLGKVTNEKLFF.

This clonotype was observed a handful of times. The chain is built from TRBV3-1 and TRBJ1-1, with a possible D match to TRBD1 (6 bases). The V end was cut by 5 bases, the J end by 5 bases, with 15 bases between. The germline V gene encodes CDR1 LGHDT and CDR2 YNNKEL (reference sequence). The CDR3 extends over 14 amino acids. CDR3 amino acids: CASSSNRVGTEAFF. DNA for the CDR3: TGTGCCAGCAGCTCGAACAGGGTGGGTACTGAAGCTTTCTTT.

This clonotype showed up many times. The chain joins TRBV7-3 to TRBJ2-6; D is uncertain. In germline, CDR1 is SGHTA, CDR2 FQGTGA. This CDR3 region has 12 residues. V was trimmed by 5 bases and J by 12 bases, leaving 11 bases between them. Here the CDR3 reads CASSPPLGVLTF. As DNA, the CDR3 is TGTGCCAGCAGCCCCCCACTCGGCGTCCTGACTTTC.

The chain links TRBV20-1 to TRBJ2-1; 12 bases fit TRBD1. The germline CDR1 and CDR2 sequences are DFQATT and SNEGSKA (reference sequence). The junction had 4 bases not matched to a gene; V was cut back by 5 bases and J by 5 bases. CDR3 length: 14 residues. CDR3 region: CSAGGQGANNEQFF. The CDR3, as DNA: TGCAGTGCTGGGGGACAGGGGGCCAACAATGAGCAGTTCTTC.

The CDR3 loop reads CASSQDPPFNNSPLHF. Written as DNA, the CDR3 is TGTGCCAGCAGCCAAGATCCCCCCTTCAATAATTCACCCCTCCACTTT. The V call is TRBV9, the J call TRBJ1-6; no clear D gene. The CDR3 has 16 amino acids. Per the germline V gene, CDR1 is SGDLS and CDR2 is YYNGEE. Trimming removed 4 bases at V and 5 bases at J, with 16 bases between.

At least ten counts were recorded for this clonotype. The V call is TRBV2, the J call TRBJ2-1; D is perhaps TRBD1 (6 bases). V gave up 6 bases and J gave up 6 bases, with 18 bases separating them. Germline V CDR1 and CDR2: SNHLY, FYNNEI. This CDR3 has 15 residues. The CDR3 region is CASSVTGSVSNEQFF. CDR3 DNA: TGTGCCAGCAGCGTAACAGGGTCCGTATCCAATGAGCAGTTCTTC.

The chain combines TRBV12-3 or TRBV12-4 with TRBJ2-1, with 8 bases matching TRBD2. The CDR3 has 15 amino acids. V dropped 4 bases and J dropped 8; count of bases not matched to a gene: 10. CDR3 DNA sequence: TGTGCCAGCAGTTATCGGTCGGGGGGGCCCTATGAGCAGTTCTTC. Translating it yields CASSYRSGGPYEQFF.

CDR3 bases: TGTGCCAGCAGCCTACAGGGAGACGATGGCTACACCTTC. Amino acids: CASSLQGDDGYTF. V usage is TRBV7-6 and J usage is TRBJ1-2; D perhaps matches TRBD1 (6 bases). Trimming shortened V by 5 bases and J by 6 bases, and 13 bases separated the two germline ends. CDR3 size: 13 residues. Germline CDR1 is SGHVS and CDR2 is FNYEAQ.

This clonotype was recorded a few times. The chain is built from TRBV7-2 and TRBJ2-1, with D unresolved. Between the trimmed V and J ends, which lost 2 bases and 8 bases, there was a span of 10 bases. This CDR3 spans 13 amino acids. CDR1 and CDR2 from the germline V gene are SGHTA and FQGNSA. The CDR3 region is CASSLFPSDEQFF. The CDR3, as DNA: TGTGCCAGCAGCTTATTCCCCTCGGATGAGCAGTTCTTC.

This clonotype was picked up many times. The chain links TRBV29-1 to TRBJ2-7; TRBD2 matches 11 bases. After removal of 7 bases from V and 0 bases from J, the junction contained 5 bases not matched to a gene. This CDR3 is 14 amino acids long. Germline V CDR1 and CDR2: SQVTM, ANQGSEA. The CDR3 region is CSALTSGDSYEQYF. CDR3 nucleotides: TGCAGCGCCTTGACTAGCGGGGACTCCTACGAGCAGTACTTC.

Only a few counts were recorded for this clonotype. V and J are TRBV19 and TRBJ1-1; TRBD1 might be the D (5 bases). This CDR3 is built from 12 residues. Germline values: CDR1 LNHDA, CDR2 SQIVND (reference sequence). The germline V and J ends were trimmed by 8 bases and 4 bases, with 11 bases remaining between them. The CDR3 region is CASAAGTTEAFF. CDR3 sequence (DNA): TGTGCCAGTGCTGCGGGGACCACTGAAGCTTTCTTT.

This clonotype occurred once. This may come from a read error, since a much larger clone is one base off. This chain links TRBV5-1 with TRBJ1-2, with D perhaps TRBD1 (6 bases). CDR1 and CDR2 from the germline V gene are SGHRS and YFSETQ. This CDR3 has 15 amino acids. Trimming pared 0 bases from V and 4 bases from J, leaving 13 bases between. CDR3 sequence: CASSLATGSSYGYTF. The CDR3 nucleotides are TGCGCCAGCAGCTTGGCGACAGGCTCAAGCTATGGCTACACCTTC. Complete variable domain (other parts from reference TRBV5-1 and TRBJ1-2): KAGVTQTPRYLIKTRGQQVTLSCSPISGHRSVSWYQQTPGQGLQFLFEYFSETQRNKGNFPGRFSGRQFSNSRSEMNVSTLELGDSALYLCASSLATGSSYGYTFGSGTRLTVV.